One sample yielded the 21 T cell receptor beta chains listed below, sequenced in a study of CD8 T cells in Susac syndrome (dated by TCRdb to the late 2010s). Library preparation employed the immunoSEQ multiplex PCR assay. RNA was extracted using the RNeasy kit, and about 0.5 to 1 microgram was reverse transcribed with random hexamers. The raw public reads went through TCRdb reprocessing: fastp at Q25, MiXCR clone calling, in-frame beta chains kept. All rows with the same CDR3 protein become a single entry with the most common DNA and genes. Within this sample are more than 150,000 distinct CDR3 sequences, with 90% to 95% of them counted one time only. Roughly 0.15% of the sample rests with the top ten. Sequences were obtained from CD4+ T cells from PBMCs. These receptors were collected from a human donor with Susac syndrome.

The chain is built from TRBV7-9 and TRBJ2-5, with no clear D. The germline gives CDR1 SEHNR, CDR2 FQNEAQ (reference sequence). This CDR3 has 13 residues. Trimming pared 0 bases from V and 5 bases from J, leaving 7 bases between. The DNA for the CDR3 is TGTGCCAGCAGCTTAGCGGGTTTGGAGACCCAGTACTTC. Translation: CASSLAGLETQYF.

V usage is TRBV5-1 and J usage is TRBJ2-5; 9 positions agree with TRBD2. CDR1 and CDR2 (germline): SGHRS, YFSETQ. The trim removed 0 bases at V and 1 base at J, leaving 7 bases unmatched. The CDR3 has 17 amino acids. The DNA of the CDR3 is TGCGCCAGCAGCTTGGGTCTCGGCGGGGGGGCCCAAGAGACCCAGTACTTC. Amino acids: CASSLGLGGGAQETQYF.

Only one count was recorded for this clonotype. The rearrangement joins TRBV11-2 to TRBJ2-5; TRBD2 matches 13 bases. Germline V gene data show CDR1 as SGHAT and CDR2 as FQNNGV. V was clipped by 1 base and J by 5 bases; unmatched bases: 1. This CDR3 has 15 residues. CDR3 amino acids: CASSLVLAGGETQYF. CDR3 nucleotides: TGTGCCAGCAGCTTAGTACTAGCGGGGGGGGAGACCCAGTACTTC.

The V and J genes are TRBV5-1 and TRBJ2-7, with D unresolved. The CDR3 is 13 residues long. V was cut by 0 bases and J by 2 bases, with 6 bases left in between. Germline V gene sequence: CDR1 SGHRS, CDR2 YFSETQ. The CDR3 region has the DNA TGCGCCAGCAGCTTGGGTCCGGCCTACGAGCAGTACTTC. This encodes CASSLGPAYEQYF.

This sequence joins TRBV11-2 and TRBJ1-1, with D unclear. CDR3 length: 17 amino acids. CDR1 is SGHAT, CDR2 FQNNGV, per germline. V was cut by 1 base and J by 0 bases, with 15 bases left in between. The CDR3 sequence is CASSLAGEGGVNTEAFF. The CDR3 DNA reads as TGTGCCAGCAGCTTAGCTGGGGAGGGAGGAGTGAACACTGAAGCTTTCTTT.

The J gene is TRBJ2-3, the V gene TRBV29-1, with a weak D call TRBD2 (6 bases). This CDR3 has 13 residues. Germline CDR1 reads SQVTM; CDR2 reads ANQGSEA. Trimming left V 5 bases short and J 1 base short, with 10 bases between. CDR3 DNA sequence: TGCAGCGTTCGGGAGACCGGCACAGATACGCAGTATTTT. Translated: CSVRETGTDTQYF.

This chain connects TRBV4-2 to TRBJ2-4; D is undetermined. CDR1 and CDR2 from the germline V gene are LGHNA and YNFKEQ. V was cut by 1 base and J by 5 bases, with 6 bases left in between. This CDR3 comprises 13 residues. CDR3 sequence (DNA): TGTGCCAGCAGCCAAGGCCCCGAAAACATTCAGTACTTC. Protein sequence: CASSQGPENIQYF.

The chain employs TRBV7-2 and TRBJ2-1; TRBD2 matches 11 bases. The CDR3 extends over 13 amino acids. CDR1 is SGHTA and CDR2 is FQGNSA in the germline V gene. J gave up 13 bases and V 5 bases, and 7 bases lay outside the gene matches. The CDR3 is CASSVGTSGAQFF. The CDR3 nucleotides are TGTGCCAGCAGCGTCGGGACTAGCGGTGCTCAGTTCTTC.

The chain links TRBV5-1 to TRBJ1-1; no firm D call. Germline CDR1 SGHRS, CDR2 YFSETQ. Trimming cost V 3 bases and J 8 bases, with 14 bases left between them. There are 13 residues in the CDR3. CDR3 in amino acids: CASSSRLRAEAFF. CDR3 nucleotides: TGCGCCAGCAGCTCTAGGCTAAGGGCCGAAGCTTTCTTT.

The V and J genes are TRBV29-1 and TRBJ2-7; TRBD1 agrees at 10 bases. This CDR3 has 14 residues. V lost 7 bases and J lost 3; bases outside the gene matches: 9. Germline V gene data show CDR1 as SQVTM and CDR2 as ANQGSEA. Here the CDR3 DNA reads TGCAGCGCTAGGACAGGGGACAGGGGCTACGAGCAGTACTTC. This gives the protein CSARTGDRGYEQYF.

V usage is TRBV27 and J usage is TRBJ2-7; perhaps D is TRBD1 or TRBD2 (5 bases each). Per germline, CDR1 MNHEY and CDR2 SMNVEV (reference sequence). The CDR3 has 14 amino acids. The V end was cut by 6 bases, the J end by 3 bases, with 15 bases between. CDR3 nucleotides: TGTGCCAGCAGCCCTATGCGAGGGGTCTACGAGCAGTACTTC. Protein sequence: CASSPMRGVYEQYF.

The chain joins TRBV29-1 to TRBJ1-5; tentative D call: TRBD1 (5 bases). V gave up 5 bases and J gave up 4 bases, with 12 bases separating them. The length of the CDR3 is 13 residues. Germline values: CDR1 SQVTM, CDR2 ANQGSEA. The CDR3 nucleotides are TGCAGCGTTCAGCGGGGGTCGAATCAGCCCCAGCATTTT. Translating it yields CSVQRGSNQPQHF.

The genes are TRBV6-2 or TRBV6-3 and TRBJ1-2, with D possibly TRBD1 on 5 matching bases. Germline V CDR1 and CDR2: MNHEY, SVGEGT. CDR3 length: 12 amino acids. V lost 7 bases and J 4 bases, leaving 10 bases between the germline ends. CDR3 sequence: CASTTGPYGYTF. The CDR3 DNA reads TGTGCCAGCACAACAGGCCCCTATGGCTACACCTTC.

The V gene is TRBV2, the J gene TRBJ2-3; 8 bases match TRBD2. CDR1 SNHLY and CDR2 FYNNEI come from the germline V gene. V trimming: 8 bases; J trimming: 5 bases; junction bases outside the gene matches: 9. The CDR3 is 14 amino acids. In DNA, the CDR3 is TGTGCCAGCGTTCCGGGGGGGCCTGGAGATACGCAGTATTTT. Translation: CASVPGGPGDTQYF.

The chain links TRBV2 to TRBJ2-1; a possible D gene is TRBD1 (5 bases). Germline assignment: CDR1 SNHLY and CDR2 FYNNEI. V lost 4 bases and J lost 2, with 12 bases in between. The CDR3 totals 15 residues. The CDR3 nucleotides read TGTGCCAGCAGTGGGGGCACGGCTACCTACAATGAGCAGTTCTTC. It yields the protein CASSGGTATYNEQFF.

This clonotype was recorded once. CDR3 coding DNA: TGTGCCAGCAGCCCACGACAGGGAAGGTACTCTGGGGCCAACGTCCTGACTTTC. Translated, it gives CASSPRQGRYSGANVLTF. This chain links TRBV3-1 with TRBJ2-6; 7 positions agree with TRBD1. Trimming cost V 4 bases and J 0 bases; bases outside gene matches: 9. Germline assignment: CDR1 LGHDT and CDR2 YNNKEL (reference sequence). The CDR3 spans 18 residues. Full variable domain (rest looked up from reference TRBV3-1 and TRBJ2-6): DTAVSQTPKYLVTQMGNDKSIKCEQNLGHDTMYWYKQDSKKFLKIMFSYNNKELIINETVPNRFSPKSPDKAHLNLHINSLELGDSAVYFCASSPRQGRYSGANVLTFGAGSRLTVL.

CDR3 loop: CASSLGGGKGFF. The DNA of the CDR3 is TGTGCCAGCAGTTTGGGAGGGGGCAAGGGTTTCTTT. The chain links TRBV12-3 or TRBV12-4 to TRBJ1-1, with 7 positions matching TRBD1. V shed 3 bases, J shed 13 bases, and the junction held 8 bases outside the gene matches. This CDR3 has 12 residues.

This rearrangement joins TRBV21-1 to TRBJ2-7. TRBV21-1 is a pseudogene. The CDR3 totals 15 residues. CDR3 in amino acids: CASSKVGTAPYEQYF. For the CDR3, the DNA is TGTGCCAGCAGCAAAGTAGGCACAGCCCCCTACGAGCAGTACTTC.

The V gene is TRBV7-3, the J gene TRBJ1-1; weak D call: TRBD1 (5 bases). Germline V CDR1 and CDR2: SGHTA, FQGTGA. This CDR3 comprises 15 residues. The V gene lost 5 bases and the J gene lost 1 base, with 14 bases spanning the gap. CDR3 in DNA: TGTGCCAGCAGCCAACAGGTTGGAGAGAACACTGAAGCTTTCTTT. Translated: CASSQQVGENTEAFF.

This rearrangement joins TRBV18 to TRBJ2-7; D is unresolved. Deletions cut 4 bases from V and 3 bases from J, with 13 bases between. CDR3 length: 14 amino acids. The germline V gene encodes CDR1 KGHSH and CDR2 LQKENI. The CDR3 sequence is CASSHLDAFYEQYF. The CDR3 region has the DNA TGTGCCAGCTCACACTTGGACGCCTTCTACGAGCAGTACTTC.

This rearrangement joins TRBV2 to TRBJ2-1; D not certain. This CDR3 comprises 12 residues. Germline V lookup: CDR1 SNHLY, CDR2 FYNNEI. Trimming removed 3 bases at V and 7 bases at J, with 7 bases between. This CDR3 reads CASSDRRNEQFF. The CDR3 DNA reads as TGTGCCAGCAGTGATAGGCGAAATGAGCAGTTCTTC.